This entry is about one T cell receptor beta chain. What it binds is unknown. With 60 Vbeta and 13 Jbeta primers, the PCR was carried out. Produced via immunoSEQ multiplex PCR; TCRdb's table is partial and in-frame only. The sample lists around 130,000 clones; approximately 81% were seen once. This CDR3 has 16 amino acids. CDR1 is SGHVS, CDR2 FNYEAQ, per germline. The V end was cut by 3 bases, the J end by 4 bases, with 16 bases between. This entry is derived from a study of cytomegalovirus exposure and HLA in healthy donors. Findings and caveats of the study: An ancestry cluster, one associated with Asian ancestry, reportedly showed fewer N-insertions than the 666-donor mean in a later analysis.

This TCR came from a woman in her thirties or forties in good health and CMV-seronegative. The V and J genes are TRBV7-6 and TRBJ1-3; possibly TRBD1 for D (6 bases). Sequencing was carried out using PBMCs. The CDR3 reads CASSLLAGVLGNTIYF. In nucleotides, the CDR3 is TGTGCCAGCAGCTTGTTAGCAGGGGTCCTAGGAAACACCATATATTTT. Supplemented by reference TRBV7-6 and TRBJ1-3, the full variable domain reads GAGVSQSPRYKVTKRGQDVALRCDPISGHVSLYWYRQALGQGPEFLTYFNYEAQQDKSGLPNDRFSAERPEGSISTLTIQRTEQRDSAMYRCASSLLAGVLGNTIYFGEGSWLTVV.